The 15 T cell receptor beta chains below all came from one sample that was sequenced in a study of Ad26.COV2.S vaccination and SARS-CoV-2 variants. TCRdb's table, derived via immunoSEQ multiplex PCR, lists solely in-frame clones and lacks some. The sample has more than 150,000 clones, around 88% seen once; the top ten hold 5% to 6.5%. The sample was peripheral blood, taken after recovery from COVID-19. The receptors here all came from a human donor who had recovered from COVID-19.

CDR3 amino acids: CASKEGGLGTEAFF. As DNA, the CDR3 is TGTGCCAGCAAGGAAGGAGGGCTGGGCACTGAAGCTTTCTTT. The V and J genes are TRBV7-9 and TRBJ1-1, with D unresolved. The CDR3 consists of 14 residues. The V gene's germline CDR1 is SEHNR and CDR2 FQNEAQ (reference sequence). The V gene lost 7 bases and the J gene lost 4 bases, with 16 bases spanning the gap.

This clone appeared once. The chain carries TRBV28 and TRBJ1-4; tentatively, D is TRBD1 (6 bases). The CDR3 loop spans 14 amino acids. V was cut by 6 bases and J by 7 bases, with 15 bases left in between. Germline assignment: CDR1 MDHEN and CDR2 SYDVKM. The CDR3 DNA reads as TGTGCCAGCAGGCCCCTGGGGGCGGGTGAAAAACTGTTTTTT. As protein: CASRPLGAGEKLFF. Based on the CDR3 plus reference TRBV28 and TRBJ1-4, the full variable domain is DVKVTQSSRYLVKRTGEKVFLECVQDMDHENMFWYRQDPGLGLRLIYFSYDVKMKEKGDIPEGYSVSREKKERFSLILESASTNQTSMYLCASRPLGAGEKLFFGSGTQLSVL.

This rearrangement joins TRBV5-5 to TRBJ2-7; no reliable D call. The germline V and J ends were trimmed by 1 base and 1 base, with 15 bases remaining between them. The germline V gene has CDR1 SGHKS and CDR2 YYEKEE (reference sequence). The CDR3 extends over 16 amino acids. This CDR3 reads CASSLNPLALSYEQYF. Written as DNA, the CDR3 is TGTGCCAGCAGCTTGAACCCTCTTGCCCTTTCCTACGAGCAGTACTTC.

This rearrangement joins TRBV7-8 to TRBJ2-3; D unresolved. Germline V lookup: CDR1 SGHVS, CDR2 FQNEAQ. Trimming took 6 bases from V and 3 from J, leaving 16 bases between them. This CDR3 spans 15 amino acids. The DNA for the CDR3 is TGTGCCAGCAGGCTAAATATCCCGGAGACAGATACGCAGTATTTT. It codes for CASRLNIPETDTQYF.

About this clone: A much bigger clone sits one base away, suggesting this may be a read error. V is TRBV27 and J is TRBJ1-2; no reliable D call. Germline CDR1 is MNHEY and CDR2 is SMNVEV (reference sequence). The CDR3 totals 12 residues. Trimming removed 2 bases at V and 6 bases at J, with 7 bases between. For the CDR3, the DNA is TGTGCCAGCAGTTTAGGCGGGGATGGCTACACCTTC. This codes for CASSLGGDGYTF.

The chain uses TRBV29-1 and TRBJ2-1; maybe TRBD2 (6 bases). This CDR3 comprises 12 residues. Trimming stripped 3 bases from V and 7 bases from J, with 10 bases between. Germline lookup yields CDR1 SQVTM and CDR2 ANQGSEA. CDR3 protein: CSVDPGANEQFF. The CDR3 bases are TGCAGCGTTGATCCGGGAGCAAATGAGCAGTTCTTC.

The rearrangement uses TRBV29-1 and TRBJ2-3; TRBD1 might be the D (7 bases). The V end was cut by 4 bases, the J end by 1 base, with 18 bases between. Germline-derived CDR1 and CDR2 are SQVTM and ANQGSEA. The CDR3 has 16 residues. CDR3 nucleotide sequence: TGCAGCGTTGCAGGGGGAGGCCGAGGAGGCACAGATACGCAGTATTTT. This gives the protein CSVAGGGRGGTDTQYF.

The V gene is TRBV5-4, the J gene TRBJ1-4, with D unresolved. CDR3 length equals 14 residues. Deletions cut 0 bases from V and 6 bases from J, with 9 bases between. The germline CDR1 and CDR2 sequences are SGHNT and YYREEE (reference sequence). The CDR3 coding sequence is TGTGCCAGCAGCTTGGAGGGTTTGGATGAAAAACTGTTTTTT. This gives the protein CASSLEGLDEKLFF.

The genes are TRBV4-1 and TRBJ1-1, with 7 bases that match TRBD1. In germline, CDR1 is MGHRA, CDR2 YSYEKL. V lost 0 bases, J lost 10 bases, and 14 bases stayed unmatched. The CDR3 covers 16 residues. In DNA form, the CDR3 reads TGCGCCAGCAGCCAAGATTCCGTCGTTGTCAGGGGGGGAGCTTTCTTT. This encodes CASSQDSVVVRGGAFF.

The CDR3 region has the DNA TGTGCCTGGAGTGTACGGGGCAGTGGAGCTTTCTTT. Its protein product is CAWSVRGSGAFF. This chain connects TRBV30 to TRBJ1-1; tentatively, D is TRBD1 (5 bases). The V gene lost 0 bases and the J gene lost 10 bases, with 12 bases spanning the gap. The CDR3 sequence is 12 residues long. Per germline, CDR1 GTSNPN and CDR2 SVGIG (reference sequence). Based on the CDR3 plus reference TRBV30 and TRBJ1-1, the full variable domain is SQTIHQWPATLVQPVGSPLSLECTVEGTSNPNLYWYRQAAGRGLQLLFYSVGIGQISSEVPQNLSASRPQDRQFILSSKKLLLSDSGFYLCAWSVRGSGAFFGQGTRLTVV.

The chain carries TRBV4-2 and TRBJ1-1, with TRBD1 as a possible D gene (5 bases). Deletions cut 0 bases from V and 4 bases from J, with 6 bases between. Germline CDR1 is LGHNA and CDR2 is YNFKEQ. The CDR3 is 13 residues long. The chain's CDR3 is CASSQERGTEAFF. Written as DNA, the CDR3 is TGTGCCAGCAGCCAAGAAAGGGGCACTGAAGCTTTCTTT.

This clone is a singleton in its sample. The J gene is TRBJ2-2, the V gene TRBV12-3 or TRBV12-4, with D perhaps matching TRBD1 or TRBD2 (5 bases each). There are 11 residues in the CDR3. V shed 8 bases and J shed 4 bases, with 5 bases lying between them. The CDR3 sequence is CASGTTGELFF. CDR3 DNA: TGTGCCAGCGGGACCACCGGGGAGCTGTTTTTT.

This clone appeared a few times. The chain uses TRBV5-6 and TRBJ1-5; TRBD1 might be the D (6 bases). V lost 3 bases to trimming and J lost 4 bases, with 14 bases between them. The CDR3 covers 15 residues. Looked up from germline, CDR1 is SGHDT and CDR2 is YYEEEE. The CDR3, as DNA: TGTGCCAGCAGCTCTCGACAGGTTCCTAATCAGCCCCAGCATTTT. Translating gives CASSSRQVPNQPQHF.

This clone occurred a few times. V usage is TRBV3-1 (or the pseudogene TRBV3-2) and J usage is TRBJ1-4, with D possibly matching TRBD1 (6 bases). V lost 5 bases and J 0 bases, leaving 13 bases between the germline ends. Looked up from germline, CDR1 is LGHDT and CDR2 is YNNKEL (reference sequence). The CDR3 has 16 amino acids. The CDR3 coding sequence is TGTGCCAGCAGCGCATTTCGGACAGCAACTAATGAAAAACTGTTTTTT. Its protein product is CASSAFRTATNEKLFF.

The chain combines TRBV5-6 with TRBJ2-3; a possible D gene is TRBD2 (6 bases). The CDR3 spans 17 residues. V lost 2 bases and J lost 2, with 18 bases in between. The germline gives CDR1 SGHDT, CDR2 YYEEEE. The CDR3 reads CASSFSGREAYTDTQYF. The CDR3 DNA follows: TGTGCCAGCAGCTTCTCGGGAAGGGAGGCCTACACAGATACGCAGTATTTT.